Listed here are 29 T cell receptor beta chains from one sample, sequenced in a study of T cell responses to AZD1222 COVID-19 vaccine. Sequenced by immunoSEQ multiplex PCR; TCRdb stores in-frame clones only, minus some. The table includes more than 150,000 clones, around 92% detected once. The sample in question was peripheral blood, obtained on day 0 of AZD1222 vaccination. All receptors derive from an adult in good health.

The chain employs TRBV5-6 and TRBJ2-7; D unclear. The CDR3 runs 14 residues. V was trimmed by 4 bases and J by 2 bases, leaving 13 bases between them. The germline V gene has CDR1 SGHDT and CDR2 YYEEEE. The CDR3 region is CASSPRPGTYEQYF. CDR3 DNA: TGTGCCAGCAGCCCCCGGCCAGGCACCTACGAGCAGTACTTC.

The J gene is TRBJ1-1, the V gene TRBV7-8; no reliable D call. V gave up 5 bases and J gave up 3 bases, with 22 bases separating them. The germline V gene has CDR1 SGHVS and CDR2 FQNEAQ. This CDR3 has 17 amino acids. Written as DNA, the CDR3 is TGTGCCAGCAGCACGCGGGCCTTAGGTCTTGGGGACACTGAAGCTTTCTTT. It yields the protein CASSTRALGLGDTEAFF.

The rearrangement uses TRBV7-2 and TRBJ2-2; 12 bases map to TRBD2. J lost 5 bases, V lost 4 bases, and 5 bases had no gene match. CDR3 length: 16 amino acids. Germline V lookup: CDR1 SGHTA, CDR2 FQGNSA. The CDR3 coding sequence is TGTGCCAGCAGCTCCCGACTAGCGGGAGAAACCGGGGAGCTGTTTTTT. This codes for CASSSRLAGETGELFF.

This clone appeared a single time. J is TRBJ1-4 and V is TRBV10-3; 10 bases are a match to TRBD1. V gave up 11 bases and J gave up 8 bases; unmatched junction bases: 11. Germline V CDR1 and CDR2: ENHRY, SYGVKD. The CDR3 has 14 residues. CDR3 coding DNA: TGTGCCTCCCGATCCGGGACAGGGGAAGAAAAACTGTTTTTT. Its translation: CASRSGTGEEKLFF.

V is TRBV12-5 and J is TRBJ1-1; no definite D call. The germline gives CDR1 LGHNT, CDR2 FRNRAP. V was pared by 0 bases and J by 0 bases, with 17 bases between. The CDR3 runs 18 residues. The DNA for the CDR3 is TGTGCTAGTGGTTTGGTAATGGCAACTCTAATTATGAACACTGAAGCTTTCTTT. This codes for CASGLVMATLIMNTEAFF.

The chain is built from TRBV25-1 and TRBJ2-5; 9 positions match TRBD1. Trimming cost V 2 bases and J 5 bases; bases outside gene matches: 9. The CDR3 covers 16 residues. Germline CDR1 MGHDK, CDR2 SYGVNS. The CDR3 DNA follows: TGTGCCAGCAGTGAACCCTCAACAGGGGGCTTGGAGACCCAGTACTTC. This sequence encodes CASSEPSTGGLETQYF.

The chain recombines TRBV19 with TRBJ1-2, with 7 positions matching TRBD1. The CDR3 loop spans 15 amino acids. Trimming cost V 7 bases and J 1 base; bases outside gene matches: 9. Germline CDR1 reads LNHDA; CDR2 reads SQIVND (reference sequence). CDR3 sequence (DNA): TGTGCCAGTACCCCCTTGACAGGGAATAACTATGGCTACACCTTC. It specifies CASTPLTGNNYGYTF.

The rearrangement links TRBV6-2 or TRBV6-3 to TRBJ2-5; D is ambiguous. The CDR3 has 14 residues. Germline V lookup: CDR1 MNHEY, CDR2 SVGEGT. V dropped 6 bases and J dropped 4 bases, with 15 bases sitting between them. The CDR3 DNA follows: TGTGCCAGCAGACCTCCCAGCTCGGGAGAGACCCAGTACTTC. Its translation is CASRPPSSGETQYF.

This chain links TRBV3-1 (or the pseudogene TRBV3-2) with TRBJ2-7; the match to TRBD1 covers 11 bases. The CDR3 runs 15 residues. J lost 5 bases, V lost 4 bases, and 7 bases had no gene match. Germline CDR1 reads LGHDT; CDR2 reads YNNKEL (reference sequence). DNA of the CDR3: TGTGCCAGCAGCCGAGGACAGGGGGCGGTTCACGAGCAGTACTTC. Its protein product is CASSRGQGAVHEQYF.

The rearrangement joins TRBV2 to TRBJ1-1; D is uncertain. This CDR3 has 12 residues. The ends were cut back, 8 bases at V and 4 bases at J, with 11 bases in the middle. Germline lookup yields CDR1 SNHLY and CDR2 FYNNEI. The CDR3 nucleotides are TGTGCCAGCGCAGAGAGCGGCACTGAAGCTTTCTTT. It specifies CASAESGTEAFF.

The chain recombines TRBV7-3 with TRBJ2-1; 8 nucleotides match TRBD2. The V and J ends lost 3 bases and 4 bases, in that order; junction bases with no gene match: 11. Germline CDR1 SGHTA, CDR2 FQGTGA. CDR3 size: 17 residues. Here the CDR3 reads CASSFGTRPPKYNEQFF. CDR3 DNA sequence: TGTGCCAGCAGCTTTGGGACTAGACCACCGAAATACAATGAGCAGTTCTTC.

This chain connects TRBV6-6 to TRBJ2-5; 7 bases map to TRBD1. CDR1 and CDR2 from the germline V gene are MNHNY and SVGAGI (reference sequence). This CDR3 has 19 amino acids. Unmatched junction bases numbered 24, after V lost 6 bases and J lost 5 bases. The CDR3 reads CASSSLWDGTAAWEETQYF. In DNA form, the CDR3 reads TGTGCCAGCAGCTCGTTATGGGATGGGACAGCTGCTTGGGAGGAGACCCAGTACTTC.

This chain joins TRBV7-9 and TRBJ2-7, with D uncertain. The CDR3 sequence is 13 residues long. Germline assignment: CDR1 SEHNR and CDR2 FQNEAQ (reference sequence). V was cut by 5 bases and J by 4 bases, with 12 bases left in between. The CDR3 sequence is CASSPDVSYEQYF. In DNA form, the CDR3 reads TGTGCCAGCAGCCCCGACGTTTCTTACGAGCAGTACTTC.

The chain is built from TRBV7-9 and TRBJ1-3, with D maybe TRBD1 (6 bases). CDR1 SEHNR and CDR2 FQNEAQ come from the germline V gene (reference sequence). The length of the CDR3 is 17 residues. Trimming stripped 3 bases from V and 2 bases from J, with 17 bases between. The DNA for the CDR3 is TGTGCCAGCAGCTTTCTCTCGGACAGAGGGGCTGGAAACACCATATATTTT. Its protein is CASSFLSDRGAGNTIYF.

Only one count was recorded for this clone. The chain joins TRBV9 to TRBJ2-6, with TRBD1 as a possible D gene (6 bases). This CDR3 is 19 amino acids long. In germline, CDR1 is SGDLS, CDR2 YYNGEE. Trimming removed 3 bases from V and 0 bases from J, with 19 bases in between. The CDR3 here is CASSATGTGLISGANVLTF. CDR3 nucleotides: TGTGCCAGCAGCGCTACCGGAACAGGGCTAATCTCTGGGGCCAACGTCCTGACTTTC.

The gene calls are TRBV11-2 and TRBJ2-7, with a possible D match to TRBD2 (6 bases). CDR1 SGHAT and CDR2 FQNNGV come from the germline V gene. With 8 bases removed from V and 3 bases from J, the gap between germline ends came to 14 bases. The CDR3 sequence is 13 residues long. CDR3 nucleotide sequence: TGTGCCAGCGGACACGGGGGTTACTACGAGCAGTACTTC. Protein: CASGHGGYYEQYF.

A note on this clone: Other nucleotide sequences from this sample produce the same CDR3. The rearrangement links TRBV7-2 to TRBJ1-2; maybe TRBD1 (6 bases). CDR3 length: 13 amino acids. V lost 5 bases, J lost 2 bases, and 9 bases lay in between. Germline CDR1 is SGHTA and CDR2 is FQGNSA. The chain's CDR3 is CASSPDRNYGYTF. Written as DNA, the CDR3 is TGTGCCAGCAGCCCAGACAGGAACTATGGCTACACCTTC.

The J gene is TRBJ2-7, the V gene TRBV3-1 (or the pseudogene TRBV3-2), with 13 bases lining up with TRBD2. CDR1 and CDR2 (germline): LGHDT, YNNKEL (reference sequence). J gave up 2 bases and V 1 base, and 2 bases lay outside the gene matches. The CDR3 totals 16 residues. The CDR3 DNA follows: TGTGCCAGCAGCCAAGGGACTAGCGGGGGTACCTACGAGCAGTACTTC. This gives the protein CASSQGTSGGTYEQYF.

The chain carries TRBV7-2 and TRBJ1-2; D may be TRBD1 (5 bases). Trimming removed 1 base at V and 3 bases at J, with 9 bases between. CDR3 length: 14 amino acids. Per germline, CDR1 SGHTA and CDR2 FQGNSA. The CDR3 DNA reads as TGTGCCAGCAGCTTAGTGGGGGAGGACTATGGCTACACCTTC. Translating gives CASSLVGEDYGYTF.

This clone was counted a few times. The chain combines TRBV19 with TRBJ1-5; D possibly corresponds to TRBD1 (5 bases). Trimming left V 7 bases short and J 5 bases short, with 12 bases between. Per the germline V gene, CDR1 is LNHDA and CDR2 is SQIVND (reference sequence). CDR3 size: 13 residues. DNA of the CDR3: TGTGCCAGTACCGGGACGGGGGATCAGCCCCAGCATTTT. As protein: CASTGTGDQPQHF.

The chain carries TRBV19 and TRBJ2-7, with D perhaps TRBD2 (6 bases). The CDR3 runs 11 residues. Germline V gene data show CDR1 as LNHDA and CDR2 as SQIVND (reference sequence). V was clipped by 11 bases and J by 6 bases, with 14 bases between them. The CDR3 here is CAATSRLEQYF. CDR3 DNA sequence: TGTGCCGCCACTAGCCGGCTCGAGCAGTACTTC.

The rearrangement joins TRBV6-5 to TRBJ2-7, with a possible D match to TRBD2 (5 bases). Between the trimmed V and J ends, which lost 6 bases and 5 bases, there was a span of 17 bases. This CDR3 is built from 14 residues. Germline V CDR1 and CDR2: MNHEY, SVGAGI. DNA for the CDR3: TGTGCCAGCAGGTTCCTCGAGGGTCCCCACGAGCAGTACTTC. Translated, it gives CASRFLEGPHEQYF.

The chain links TRBV6-5 to TRBJ2-1, with a possible D match to TRBD1 (6 bases). Trimming took 4 bases from V and 7 from J, leaving 17 bases between them. The CDR3 contains 15 residues. The germline V gene has CDR1 MNHEY and CDR2 SVGAGI. The CDR3 reads CASSLLRGVMNEQFF. DNA for the CDR3: TGTGCCAGCAGTTTACTCAGGGGAGTGATGAATGAGCAGTTCTTC.

This sequence joins TRBV27 and TRBJ2-1; the D gene is possibly TRBD1 (7 bases). Germline V gives CDR1 MNHEY, CDR2 SMNVEV (reference sequence). V shed 6 bases and J shed 2 bases, with 17 bases lying between them. The length of the CDR3 is 16 residues. The CDR3 bases are TGTGCCAGCAGGCGGGGACAGCTTATGGCCTACAATGAGCAGTTCTTC. As protein: CASRRGQLMAYNEQFF.

This clone has only one observation. The chain has TRBV7-2 and TRBJ1-4; 7 bases fit TRBD1. J lost 0 bases, V lost 5 bases, and 6 bases had no gene match. Germline V gene lookup returns CDR1 SGHTA and CDR2 FQGNSA. This CDR3 is 16 amino acids long. CDR3 loop: CASSPGQISTNEKLFF. CDR3 DNA sequence: TGTGCCAGCAGCCCGGGACAGATTTCAACTAATGAAAAACTGTTTTTT.

Concerning this clone: Compared with germline, one end of the junction differs, possibly owing to a read error. The chain employs TRBV29-1 and TRBJ1-1; 8 nucleotides align to TRBD1. Germline CDR1 reads SQVTM; CDR2 reads ANQGSEA. The CDR3 runs 11 residues. CDR3 in DNA: TGCAGCGCTGAACAGGGGGCTGAAGCTTTCTTT. Translating gives CSAEQGAEAFF.

The rearrangement links TRBV27 to TRBJ1-1; the D gene is possibly TRBD1 (5 bases). Deletions cut 4 bases from V and 4 bases from J, with 10 bases between. The germline gives CDR1 MNHEY, CDR2 SMNVEV (reference sequence). The CDR3 contains 13 residues. The CDR3 loop reads CASSYGGVTEAFF. The CDR3 DNA sequence: TGTGCCAGCAGTTACGGAGGGGTCACTGAAGCTTTCTTT.

The chain is built from TRBV7-9 and TRBJ2-7, with D perhaps matching TRBD1 (6 bases). V shed 3 bases and J shed 9 bases, with 15 bases lying between them. This CDR3 has 13 residues. Germline CDR1 is SEHNR and CDR2 is FQNEAQ (reference sequence). CDR3 bases: TGTGCCAGCAGCTTCCCAGGGACATCAAGGCAGTACGTC. Translating gives CASSFPGTSRQYV.

The chain carries TRBV4-1 and TRBJ2-7; TRBD2 matches at 13 bases. The CDR3 is 20 amino acids. Germline V gene sequence: CDR1 MGHRA, CDR2 YSYEKL. V was clipped by 0 bases and J by 6 bases; unmatched bases: 17. The CDR3 here is CASSQDWGSTGTSGIGEQYF. The CDR3 DNA follows: TGCGCCAGCAGCCAAGATTGGGGTAGCACCGGGACTAGCGGGATCGGCGAGCAGTACTTC.